The 26 T cell receptor beta chains presented below share a single source sample, sequenced in a study of blood T cells in healthy people across ages. A J-beta primer mix and a sample-barcoded 5' primer were used in a second PCR of about 7 to 11 cycles. TCRdb fed the 5' RACE reads into MiXCR, producing one record per CDR3 protein. The repertoire has 700,000 to 850,000 distinct CDR3 sequences, around 36% of them found once; the top ten carry 10% to 15%. Sequenced sample: blood. Receptors were obtained from a man younger than 35 in good health.

This CDR3 reads CASSLDRAANSPLHF. The CDR3 DNA sequence: TGTGCCAGCAGCTTAGACAGGGCAGCAAATTCACCCCTCCACTTT. The chain has TRBV7-2 and TRBJ1-6, with D possibly matching TRBD1 (6 bases). Trimming stripped 1 base from V and 7 bases from J, with 11 bases between. Germline assignment: CDR1 SGHTA and CDR2 FQGNSA. The CDR3 loop spans 15 amino acids.

In its sample, this clonotype was seen a few times. The rearrangement links TRBV15 to TRBJ1-2; D not resolved. The CDR3 is 16 residues long. Per the germline V gene, CDR1 is LNHNV and CDR2 is YYDKDF (reference sequence). Between the trimmed V and J ends, which lost 0 bases and 6 bases, there was a span of 17 bases. CDR3 nucleotides: TGTGCCACCAGCAGAGATGCCCTCCCCGGGTTGGATGGCTACACCTTC. Translation gives CATSRDALPGLDGYTF.

V gene TRBV4-2 combines with J gene TRBJ2-4, with D possibly being TRBD2 (7 bases). The J call may be incorrect, as the DNA end agrees better with TRBJ2-7. Germline V lookup: CDR1 LGHNA, CDR2 YNFKEQ. The CDR3 loop spans 15 amino acids. CDR3 residues: CASSRRGAFAYEQYF. CDR3 DNA sequence: TGTGCCAGCAGCCGCCGGGGGGCCTTTGCCTACGAGCAGTACTTC.

Note on this clonotype: A much larger clonotype is one base distant, so this may be a read error. The chain recombines TRBV12-3 or TRBV12-4 with TRBJ2-3, with 13 bases that match TRBD2. The CDR3 has 18 residues. For the CDR3, the DNA is TGTGCCAGCAGCCAAGGGGGACTAGCGGGGAGGTTCACAGATGCGCAGTATTTT. Translating it yields CASSQGGLAGRFTDAQYF.

This clonotype was detected ten times or more. The genes are TRBV10-3 and TRBJ1-2, with 7 bases aligning to TRBD1. The CDR3 extends over 12 amino acids. Germline CDR1 is ENHRY and CDR2 is SYGVKD. With 2 bases clipped from V and 7 bases from J, the junction kept 1 base outside the gene matches. The CDR3 is CAISEAGGGYTF. The CDR3 nucleotides read TGTGCCATCAGTGAGGCAGGGGGTGGCTACACCTTC.

This clonotype was seen a handful of times. The V call is TRBV6-5, the J call TRBJ2-3; weak D call: TRBD1 (6 bases). The CDR3 covers 11 residues. V was trimmed by 8 bases and J by 3 bases, leaving 6 bases between them. The germline V gene has CDR1 MNHEY and CDR2 SVGAGI. In DNA form, the CDR3 reads TGTGCCAGCGGACAGACAGATACGCAGTATTTT. This translates into CASGQTDTQYF.

In its sample, this clonotype was seen a few times. The chain uses TRBV12-3 or TRBV12-4 and TRBJ1-2; the D is unclear. The V end was cut by 6 bases, the J end by 5 bases, with 10 bases between. CDR3 length: 12 amino acids. CDR3 DNA: TGTGCCAGCAGCCGGATCACGTATGGCTACACCTTC. Amino acids: CASSRITYGYTF.

The gene calls are TRBV14 and TRBJ2-7; D is perhaps TRBD2 (5 bases). Trimming cost V 4 bases and J 2 bases, with 12 bases left between them. The CDR3 is made up of 14 amino acids. Germline V lookup: CDR1 SGHDN, CDR2 FVKESK. CDR3 nucleotides: TGTGCCAGCAGCCCTTTGGACTGGACCTACGAGCAGTACTTC. Its protein product is CASSPLDWTYEQYF.

This clonotype was found a few times. This chain uses TRBV7-9 with TRBJ2-5; tentative D call: TRBD1 (6 bases). TRBJ2-7 explains the end of the DNA better; the J call may be wrong. The length of the CDR3 is 14 residues. Germline V gives CDR1 SEHNR, CDR2 FQNEAQ (reference sequence). CDR3 coding DNA: TGTGCCAGCAGCGTAGACCACAGGGTCGGCGAGCAGTACTTC. It encodes CASSVDHRVGEQYF.

This clonotype was counted between two and nine times. The rearrangement uses TRBV5-1 and TRBJ1-4; D ambiguous. Trimming stripped 2 bases from V and 7 bases from J, with 12 bases between. CDR3 length: 14 residues. Germline V CDR1 and CDR2: SGHRS, YFSETQ. In nucleotides, the CDR3 is TGCGCCAGCAGCTTCCAGAACTCGGGTGAAAAACTGTTTTTT. Translated: CASSFQNSGEKLFF.

This clonotype was detected only a few times. The rearrangement joins TRBV20-1 to TRBJ1-5; TRBD1 matches at 8 bases. CDR1 DFQATT and CDR2 SNEGSKA come from the germline V gene (reference sequence). This CDR3 is 15 amino acids long. V gave up 7 bases and J gave up 4 bases; unmatched junction bases: 12. The CDR3: CSVKGRGLWNQPQHF. The DNA of the CDR3 is TGCAGTGTAAAGGGCAGGGGGCTCTGGAATCAGCCCCAGCATTTT.

Note on this clonotype: This may be a read error: a much more frequent sequence differs by one nucleotide. This chain links TRBV6-2 or TRBV6-3 with TRBJ2-1, with D tentatively TRBD1 (5 bases). TRBJ2-7 explains the end of the DNA better; the J call may be wrong. Germline lookup yields CDR1 MNHEY and CDR2 SVGEGT. This CDR3 has 13 residues. The chain's CDR3 is CASSRMTANEQYF. The CDR3 coding sequence is TGTGCCAGCAGTAGGATGACAGCGAATGAGCAGTACTTC.

V usage is TRBV4-3 and J usage is TRBJ1-2; D remains unclear. V was cut by 0 bases and J by 5 bases, with 10 bases left in between. The V gene's germline CDR1 is LGHNA and CDR2 YSLEER. The CDR3 totals 14 residues. This CDR3 reads CASSQDFGLYGYTF. CDR3 DNA sequence: TGCGCCAGCAGCCAAGACTTTGGGCTGTATGGCTACACCTTC.

This clonotype has a handful of counts. This rearrangement joins TRBV12-3 or TRBV12-4 to TRBJ2-1; 8 nucleotides line up with TRBD2. V lost 0 bases to trimming and J lost 4 bases; unmatched junction nucleotides: 2. The CDR3 is 15 amino acids. In DNA, the CDR3 is TGTGCCAGCAGTTTAGCGGCGGGGGGATACAATGAGCAGTTCTTC. It codes for CASSLAAGGYNEQFF.

In its sample, this clonotype was seen many times. CDR3 DNA: TGTGCCAGCAGCTATAACAGGGTACCCCTCGATACGCAGTATTTT. As protein: CASSYNRVPLDTQYF. The chain is built from TRBV12-3 or TRBV12-4 and TRBJ2-3; maybe TRBD1 (6 bases). The V and J ends lost 6 bases and 6 bases respectively, with 19 bases between them. This CDR3 spans 15 amino acids.

The chain employs TRBV4-1 and TRBJ2-1, with D maybe TRBD2 (6 bases). Germline loops: CDR1 MGHRA, CDR2 YSYEKL. Trimming shortened V by 3 bases and J by 6 bases, and 18 bases separated the two germline ends. The CDR3 is made up of 16 amino acids. CDR3 nucleotides: TGCGCCAGCAGCCAGGTGGATGTACTAGCTGCCAATGAGCAGTTCTTC. Residues: CASSQVDVLAANEQFF.

The chain's CDR3 is CASSYGVKAFF. The CDR3 nucleotides are TGTGCCAGCAGTTACGGGGTTAAAGCTTTCTTT. The rearrangement uses TRBV6-2 or TRBV6-3 and TRBJ1-1; D uncertain. CDR3 length equals 11 residues. CDR1 is MNHEY, CDR2 SVGEGT, per germline. Trimming shortened V by 2 bases and J by 9 bases, and 7 bases separated the two germline ends.

V and J are TRBV5-1 and TRBJ2-1; the D call may be TRBD1 or TRBD2 (5 bases each). The CDR3 has 14 amino acids. The germline CDR1 and CDR2 sequences are SGHRS and YFSETQ. Between the trimmed V and J ends, which lost 4 bases and 7 bases, there was a span of 15 bases. The CDR3 reads CASSTQGGRNEQFF. The DNA for the CDR3 is TGCGCCAGCAGCACGCAGGGTGGGAGAAATGAGCAGTTCTTC. Combining the CDR3 with reference TRBV5-1 and TRBJ2-1 gives the whole variable domain KAGVTQTPRYLIKTRGQQVTLSCSPISGHRSVSWYQQTPGQGLQFLFEYFSETQRNKGNFPGRFSGRQFSNSRSEMNVSTLELGDSALYLCASSTQGGRNEQFFGPGTRLTVL.

The V and J genes are TRBV6-5 and TRBJ2-5; no reliable D call. The J call is uncertain, as TRBJ2-7 better fits the DNA end. The length of the CDR3 is 17 residues. Germline CDR1 reads MNHEY; CDR2 reads SVGAGI. CDR3 sequence reads: CASSSERSALSSYEQYF. In DNA form, the CDR3 reads TGTGCCAGCAGTTCGGAACGGAGCGCCCTTAGCTCCTACGAGCAGTACTTC.

This clonotype appeared many times. The rearrangement uses TRBV9 and TRBJ2-5; unclear D gene. CDR1 SGDLS and CDR2 YYNGEE come from the germline V gene. This CDR3 comprises 13 residues. Trimming pared 4 bases from V and 2 bases from J, leaving 9 bases between. CDR3 sequence reads: CASSPQPQETQYF. The DNA for the CDR3 is TGTGCCAGCAGCCCCCAACCACAAGAGACCCAGTACTTC.

This clonotype was recorded once. This rearrangement joins TRBV7-8 to TRBJ2-5, with D unresolved. Germline V gives CDR1 SGHVS, CDR2 FQNEAQ. The CDR3 sequence is 16 residues long. With 5 bases removed from V and 4 bases from J, the gap between germline ends came to 20 bases. The CDR3 reads CASSPGALKGSETQYF. As DNA, the CDR3 is TGTGCCAGCAGCCCCGGTGCCTTGAAGGGTTCAGAGACCCAGTACTTC.

Only a few counts were recorded for this clonotype. The chain is built from TRBV3-1 and TRBJ2-7; tentatively, D is TRBD1 (6 bases). The CDR3 has 16 amino acids. The V end lost 0 bases, the J end lost 5 bases, and 17 bases lay between the germline ends. Germline CDR1 and CDR2: LGHDT and YNNKEL (reference sequence). CDR3 sequence reads: CASSQESGTTVHEQYF. For the CDR3, the DNA is TGTGCCAGCAGCCAAGAATCTGGGACAACGGTCCACGAGCAGTACTTC.

The chain carries TRBV7-8 and TRBJ2-3; D perhaps matches TRBD1 (6 bases). The CDR3 spans 14 residues. Germline loops: CDR1 SGHVS, CDR2 FQNEAQ. Between the trimmed V and J ends, which lost 5 bases and 4 bases, there was a span of 13 bases. CDR3 amino acids: CASSASGASDTQYF. The CDR3 DNA is TGTGCCAGCAGCGCCTCAGGGGCGTCAGATACGCAGTATTTT.

This clonotype was detected only a few times. The chain couples TRBV20-1 to TRBJ2-5, with TRBD2 matching 10 bases. V shed 2 bases, J shed 6 bases, and the junction held 6 bases outside the gene matches. This CDR3 is built from 14 residues. Germline CDR1 and CDR2: DFQATT and SNEGSKA (reference sequence). CDR3 sequence: CSARLGTSAQTQYF. The CDR3 DNA reads TGCAGTGCTAGACTAGGGACTAGCGCCCAGACCCAGTACTTC.

The sample holds many counts of this clonotype. The rearrangement joins TRBV29-1 to TRBJ2-1, with TRBD1 identical over 10 bases. Germline CDR1 is SQVTM and CDR2 is ANQGSEA. This CDR3 has 17 amino acids. V was clipped by 6 bases and J by 8 bases; unmatched bases: 19. The CDR3 region has the DNA TGCAGCGTCCTCAAATTACGGGGACAGGGGACTAGGTATGAGCAGTTCTTC. The encoded protein is CSVLKLRGQGTRYEQFF.

The V and J genes are TRBV9 and TRBJ2-1; D may be TRBD1 (5 bases). The CDR3 is 16 residues long. Germline CDR1 is SGDLS and CDR2 is YYNGEE. With 0 bases removed from V and 1 base from J, the gap between germline ends came to 11 bases. CDR3 in amino acids: CASSVAQGGSYNEQFF. The DNA for the CDR3 is TGTGCCAGCAGCGTAGCTCAGGGTGGGTCCTACAATGAGCAGTTCTTC.